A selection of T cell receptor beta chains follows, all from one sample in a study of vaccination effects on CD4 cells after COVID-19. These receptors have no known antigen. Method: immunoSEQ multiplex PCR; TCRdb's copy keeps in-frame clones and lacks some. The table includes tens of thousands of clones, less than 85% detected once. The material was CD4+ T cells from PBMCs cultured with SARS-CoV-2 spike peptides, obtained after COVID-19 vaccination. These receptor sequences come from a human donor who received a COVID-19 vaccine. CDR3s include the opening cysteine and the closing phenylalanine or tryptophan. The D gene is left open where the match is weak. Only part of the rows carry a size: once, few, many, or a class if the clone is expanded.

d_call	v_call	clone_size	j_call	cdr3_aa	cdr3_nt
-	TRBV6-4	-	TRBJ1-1	CASSPGPQNTEAFF	TGTGCCAGCAGTCCCGGGCCTCAGAACACTGAAGCTTTCTTT
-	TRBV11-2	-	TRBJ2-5	CASSRQYLQETQYF	TGTGCCAGCAGCCGACAGTATTTACAAGAGACCCAGTACTTC
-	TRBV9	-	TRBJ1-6	CASSVEGTGYNSPLHF	TGTGCCAGCAGCGTAGAGGGCACGGGCTATAATTCACCCCTCCACTTT
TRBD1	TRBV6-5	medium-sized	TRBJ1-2	CASSTRQGSVDGYTF	TGTGCCAGCAGTACTCGACAGGGTTCTGTGGATGGCTACACCTTC
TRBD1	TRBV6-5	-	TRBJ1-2	CASSGQALVGYTF	TGTGCCAGCAGCGGACAGGCCCTGGTGGGCTACACCTTC
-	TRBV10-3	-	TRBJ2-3	CAISEFRADTDTQYF	TGTGCCATCAGTGAGTTTCGTGCAGACACAGATACGCAGTATTTT
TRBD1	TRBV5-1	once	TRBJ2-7	CASSLDGTGAYEQYF	TGCGCCAGCAGCTTGGACGGGACAGGGGCCTACGAGCAGTACTTC
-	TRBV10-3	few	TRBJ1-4	CAISEQTGLNEKLFF	TGTGCCATCAGTGAGCAGACAGGTCTTAATGAAAAACTGTTTTTT
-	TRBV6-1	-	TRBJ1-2	CASSEDVWTNYGYTF	TGTGCCAGCAGTGAAGACGTCTGGACTAACTATGGCTACACCTTC
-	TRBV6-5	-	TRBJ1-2	CASSPEAHNYGYTF	TGTGCCAGCAGTCCGGAAGCCCATAACTATGGCTACACCTTC
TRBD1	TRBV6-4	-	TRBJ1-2	CASSDEGQGHYGYTF	TGTGCCAGCAGTGACGAGGGACAGGGGCACTATGGCTACACCTTC
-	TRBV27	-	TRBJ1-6	CASSFFGDGNSPLHF	TGTGCCAGCAGTTTTTTCGGGGACGGGAATTCACCCCTCCACTTT
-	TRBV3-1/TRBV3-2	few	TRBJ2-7	CASSHVRGGLYEQYF	TGTGCCAGCAGCCATGTAAGGGGGGGGCTCTACGAGCAGTACTTC
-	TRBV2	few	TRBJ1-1	CAGRGAGVTEAFF	TGTGCCGGACGCGGGGCAGGGGTCACTGAAGCTTTCTTT
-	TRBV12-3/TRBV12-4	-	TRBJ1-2	CASSQIIYYGYTF	TGTGCCAGCAGTCAAATAATATACTATGGCTACACCTTC
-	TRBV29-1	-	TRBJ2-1	CSVPPPLISTGEQFF	TGCAGCGTACCCCCCCCGTTAATCTCCACGGGTGAGCAGTTCTTC
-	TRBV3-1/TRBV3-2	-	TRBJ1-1	CASSLWGTTEAFF	TGTGCCAGCAGCCTTTGGGGGACCACTGAAGCTTTCTTT
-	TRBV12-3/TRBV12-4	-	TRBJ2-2	CASSPPGELFF	TGTGCCAGCAGTCCCCCCGGGGAGCTGTTTTTT
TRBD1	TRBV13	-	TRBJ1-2	CASSSGGDRGPYGYTF	TGTGCCAGCAGCTCGGGAGGGGACAGGGGACCATATGGCTACACCTTC
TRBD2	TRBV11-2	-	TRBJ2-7	CASSIGTNPSYEQYF	TGTGCCAGCAGCATCGGGACTAACCCATCCTACGAGCAGTACTTC
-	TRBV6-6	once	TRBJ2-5	CASRKAGQETQYF	TGTGCCAGCAGAAAGGCCGGTCAAGAGACCCAGTACTTC
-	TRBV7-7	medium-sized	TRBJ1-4	CASSSGRGSNEKLFF	TGTGCCAGCAGCTCCGGTCGGGGTTCAAATGAAAAACTGTTTTTT
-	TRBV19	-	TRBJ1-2	CASSISDSNYGYTF	TGTGCCAGTAGTATTTCGGACAGTAACTATGGCTACACCTTC
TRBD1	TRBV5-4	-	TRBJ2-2	CASSSGQKNTGELFF	TGTGCCAGCAGCTCGGGACAGAAGAACACCGGGGAGCTGTTTTTT
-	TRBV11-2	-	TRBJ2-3	CASSLGGTNTDTQYF	TGTGCCAGCAGCTTAGGCGGGACAAACACAGATACGCAGTATTTT
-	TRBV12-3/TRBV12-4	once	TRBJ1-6	CASRFRNSPLHF	TGTGCCAGCAGGTTCCGTAATTCACCCCTCCACTTT
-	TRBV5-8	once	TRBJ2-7	CASSRPHPFVTHEQYF	TGTGCCAGCAGCCGTCCGCATCCATTTGTAACCCACGAGCAGTACTTC
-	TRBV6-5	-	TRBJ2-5	CASSQQGRETQYF	TGTGCCAGCAGTCAACAGGGTAGAGAGACCCAGTACTTC
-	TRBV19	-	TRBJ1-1	CASRTLRAGPNTEAFF	TGTGCCAGTAGGACCCTACGAGCAGGGCCGAACACTGAAGCTTTCTTT
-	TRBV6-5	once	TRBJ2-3	CASSSRAPITDTQYF	TGTGCCAGCAGTAGTCGAGCGCCAATCACAGATACGCAGTATTTT
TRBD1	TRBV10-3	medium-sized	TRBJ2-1	CATWDSYNEQFF	TGTGCCACGTGGGACAGCTACAATGAGCAGTTCTTC
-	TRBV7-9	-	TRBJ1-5	CASSLDGSGNQPQHF	TGTGCCAGCAGCTTAGACGGATCGGGGAATCAGCCCCAGCATTTT
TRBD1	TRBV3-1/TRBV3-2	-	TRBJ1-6	CASSRQGSNSPLHF	TGTGCCAGCAGCCGACAGGGGTCCAATTCACCCCTCCACTTT
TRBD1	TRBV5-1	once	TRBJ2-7	CASSGDRAYEQYF	TGCGCCAGCAGCGGGGACAGGGCCTACGAGCAGTACTTC
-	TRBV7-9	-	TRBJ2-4	CASTNQGPGNIQYF	TGTGCCAGCACCAATCAGGGCCCGGGGAACATTCAGTACTTC
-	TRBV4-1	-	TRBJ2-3	CASSQEWDSTDTQYF	TGCGCCAGCAGCCAAGAATGGGACAGCACAGATACGCAGTATTTT
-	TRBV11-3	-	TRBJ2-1	CASSPALGIQGYNEQFF	TGTGCCAGCAGCCCCGCACTAGGAATACAGGGTTACAATGAGCAGTTCTTC
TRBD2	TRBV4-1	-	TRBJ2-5	CASSLPSGTSGKPGNQETQYF	TGCGCCAGCAGCCTCCCCAGCGGGACTAGCGGGAAACCGGGGAACCAAGAGACCCAGTACTTC
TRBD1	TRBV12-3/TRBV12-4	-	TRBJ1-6	CASSRDRGSPLHF	TGTGCCAGCAGCCGGGACAGGGGTTCACCCCTCCACTTT
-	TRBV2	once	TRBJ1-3	CASSPRSAGRRPGNTIYF	TGTGCCAGCAGTCCTCGTTCGGCGGGCCGGAGGCCTGGAAACACCATATATTTT
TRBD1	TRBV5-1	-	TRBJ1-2	CASSSSGQSANYGYTF	TGCGCCAGCAGCAGTTCGGGACAGTCAGCTAACTATGGCTACACCTTC